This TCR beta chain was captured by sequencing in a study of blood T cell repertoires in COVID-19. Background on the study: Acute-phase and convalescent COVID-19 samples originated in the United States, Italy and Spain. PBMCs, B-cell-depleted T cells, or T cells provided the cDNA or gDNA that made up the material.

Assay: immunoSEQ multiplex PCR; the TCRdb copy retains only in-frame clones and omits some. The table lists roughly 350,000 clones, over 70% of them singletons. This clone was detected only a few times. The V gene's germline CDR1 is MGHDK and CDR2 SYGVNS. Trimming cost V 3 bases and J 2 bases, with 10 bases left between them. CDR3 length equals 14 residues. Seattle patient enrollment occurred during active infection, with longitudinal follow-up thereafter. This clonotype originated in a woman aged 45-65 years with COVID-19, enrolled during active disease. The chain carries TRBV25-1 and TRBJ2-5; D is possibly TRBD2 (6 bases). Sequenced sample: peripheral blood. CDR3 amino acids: CASSEGLGQETQYF. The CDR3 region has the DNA TGTGCCAGCAGTGAGGGACTGGGACAAGAGACCCAGTACTTC.